One sample yielded the 14 T cell receptor beta chains listed below, sequenced in a study of response to subunit inactivated influenza vaccine. From the RT-PCR reads, TCRdb called clonotypes with MiXCR, one entry per CDR3 protein. The sample holds about half a million distinct CDR3 sequences; approximately 7.7% are singletons and the top ten take approximately 13%. The material was PBMCs from blood, obtained 23 months after vaccination. These receptor sequences come from a man in his fifties or sixties who received an inactivated influenza vaccine.

The chain joins TRBV7-9 to TRBJ2-3, with D tentatively TRBD2 (6 bases). V lost 1 base to trimming and J lost 5 bases, with 13 bases between them. From germline, CDR1 is SEHNR and CDR2 FQNEAQ (reference sequence). The CDR3 loop spans 15 amino acids. In nucleotides, the CDR3 is TGTGCCAGCAGCTTAGTTAAATTTAGCGGAGATACGCAGTATTTT. It specifies CASSLVKFSGDTQYF.

In its sample, this clonotype was seen a few times. This rearrangement joins TRBV9 to TRBJ2-5, with 7 bases fitting TRBD2. This CDR3 has 16 amino acids. With V trimmed by 4 bases and J by 1 base, 10 bases remained unmatched. Germline V gene data show CDR1 as SGDLS and CDR2 as YYNGEE. This CDR3 is CASSPGVLAAQETQYF. CDR3 coding DNA: TGTGCCAGCAGCCCTGGGGTTCTAGCGGCCCAAGAGACCCAGTACTTC.

In this sample, this clonotype turned up a few times. The chain has TRBV5-6 and TRBJ1-5; 9 nucleotides line up with TRBD1. The CDR3 sequence is 15 residues long. Germline V gives CDR1 SGHDT, CDR2 YYEEEE. The trim removed 0 bases at V and 5 bases at J, leaving 3 bases unmatched. CDR3 DNA: TGTGCCAGCAGCTTGGGCGGGACAGGGTATCAGCCCCAGCATTTT. Its translation: CASSLGGTGYQPQHF.

The rearrangement uses TRBV7-2 and TRBJ1-4; 7 bases fit TRBD1. Looked up from germline, CDR1 is SGHTA and CDR2 is FQGNSA. J gave up 0 bases and V 5 bases, and 6 bases lay outside the gene matches. The CDR3 is 16 amino acids. The CDR3 DNA follows: TGTGCCAGCAGCCCACGACAGGGAGCAACTAATGAAAAACTGTTTTTT. It specifies CASSPRQGATNEKLFF.

The gene calls are TRBV2 and TRBJ2-1; TRBD2 might be the D (6 bases). CDR1 and CDR2 (germline): SNHLY, FYNNEI. V lost 4 bases to trimming and J lost 4 bases, with 14 bases between them. The CDR3 spans 15 residues. CDR3 in amino acids: CASSGFAGRYNEQFF. The CDR3, as DNA: TGTGCCAGCAGTGGATTTGCGGGGCGATACAATGAGCAGTTCTTC.

This clonotype was recorded at least ten times. CDR3 sequence: CASRSSGAGGRGYTF. Written as DNA, the CDR3 is TGTGCCAGCAGATCCTCCGGTGCGGGGGGCAGGGGCTACACCTTC. The chain is built from TRBV6-5 and TRBJ1-2; tentative D call: TRBD1 (6 bases). The CDR3 runs to 15 residues. Trimming shortened V by 6 bases and J by 8 bases, and 22 bases separated the two germline ends. Germline CDR1 and CDR2: MNHEY and SVGAGI.

Comments on this clonotype: Mismatch with germline at one junction end may stem from a read error. The rearrangement links TRBV12-3 or TRBV12-4 to TRBJ2-2; D not resolved. The CDR3 totals 12 residues. CDR3 nucleotide sequence: TGCGGTGCACGAACGAACACCGGGGAGCTGTTTTTT. Translating gives CGARTNTGELFF.

A few counts support this clonotype. The chain has TRBV12-3 or TRBV12-4 and TRBJ2-5, with no clear D. V lost 6 bases and J lost 0, with 14 bases in between. The CDR3 sequence is 15 residues long. This CDR3 is CASRLWTEYQETQYF. CDR3 DNA sequence: TGTGCCAGCAGGCTTTGGACCGAGTACCAAGAGACCCAGTACTTC.

Only a few counts were recorded for this clonotype. V gene TRBV6-5 combines with J gene TRBJ2-7; 9 bases align to TRBD2. CDR1 and CDR2 from the germline V gene are MNHEY and SVGAGI. After removal of 4 bases from V and 2 bases from J, the junction contained 3 bases not matched to a gene. The CDR3 loop spans 14 amino acids. CDR3 sequence (DNA): TGTGCCAGCAGTTCGACTAGCGGCACCTACGAGCAGTACTTC. Amino acids: CASSSTSGTYEQYF.

Points on this clonotype: Given a much more abundant clone one base away, this may be a read error. The chain joins TRBV12-3 or TRBV12-4 to TRBJ2-2; 7 bases are a match to TRBD2. The CDR3 is made up of 17 amino acids. In nucleotides, the CDR3 is TGTGCCAGCACCCCAGGAGGGACTACCTGGAACACCAGGGAGCTGTTTTTT. This codes for CASTPGGTTWNTRELFF.

The V call is TRBV7-9, the J call TRBJ2-7; D call uncertain. CDR3 length equals 14 residues. Germline V gene data show CDR1 as SEHNR and CDR2 as FQNEAQ (reference sequence). Trimming cost V 5 bases and J 3 bases, with 14 bases left between them. The CDR3 sequence: CASSPGGSIYEQYF. The CDR3 nucleotides are TGTGCCAGCAGCCCAGGCGGCTCTATCTACGAGCAGTACTTC.

This clonotype was counted between two and nine times. The V gene is TRBV7-2, the J gene TRBJ2-7; 10 positions match TRBD1. The V and J ends lost 5 bases and 6 bases, in that order; junction bases with no gene match: 10. There are 15 residues in the CDR3. Germline V gene lookup returns CDR1 SGHTA and CDR2 FQGNSA. The CDR3 loop reads CASSPTRTGGSEQYF. As DNA, the CDR3 is TGTGCCAGCAGCCCAACTCGGACAGGGGGAAGCGAGCAGTACTTC. The full variable domain, in which reference TRBV7-2 and TRBJ2-7 provide the parts outside the CDR3, is GAGVSQSPSNKVTEKGKDVELRCDPISGHTALYWYRQSLGQGLEFLIYFQGNSAPDKSGLPSDRFSAERTGGSVSTLTIQRTQQEDSAVYLCASSPTRTGGSEQYFGPGTRLTVT.

J is TRBJ2-1 and V is TRBV28; D tentatively reads TRBD1 or TRBD2 (7 bases each). The germline gives CDR1 MDHEN, CDR2 SYDVKM. The V end lost 10 bases, the J end lost 9 bases, and 19 bases lay between the germline ends. The CDR3 sequence is 13 residues long. DNA of the CDR3: TGTGCCATCATGGGACAGCGGGAACTTGAGCAGTTCTTC. Protein product: CAIMGQRELEQFF. Based on the CDR3 plus reference TRBV28 and TRBJ2-1, the full variable domain is DVKVTQSSRYLVKRTGEKVFLECVQDMDHENMFWYRQDPGLGLRLIYFSYDVKMKEKGDIPEGYSVSREKKERFSLILESASTNQTSMYLCAIMGQRELEQFFGPGTRLTVL.

The sample holds many counts of this clonotype. The rearrangement links TRBV5-1 to TRBJ2-7; tentative D call: TRBD1 (6 bases). Trimming stripped 1 base from V and 2 bases from J, with 13 bases between. The germline V gene encodes CDR1 SGHRS and CDR2 YFSETQ. This CDR3 contains 15 residues. CDR3 residues: CASSLRGQGTYEQYF. The CDR3 DNA sequence: TGCGCCAGCAGCTTGCGGGGCCAGGGGACCTACGAGCAGTACTTC.